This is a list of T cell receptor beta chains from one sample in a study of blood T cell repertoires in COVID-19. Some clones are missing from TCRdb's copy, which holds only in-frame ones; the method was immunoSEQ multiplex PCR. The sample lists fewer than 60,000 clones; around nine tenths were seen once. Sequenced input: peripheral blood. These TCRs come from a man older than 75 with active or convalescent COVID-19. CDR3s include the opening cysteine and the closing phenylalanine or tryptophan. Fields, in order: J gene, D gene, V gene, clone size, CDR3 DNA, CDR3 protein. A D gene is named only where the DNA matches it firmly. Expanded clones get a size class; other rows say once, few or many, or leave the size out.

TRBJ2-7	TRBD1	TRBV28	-	TGTGCCAGCAGTCTTGGGTTCAGGGGGCGGGACGAGCAGTACTTC	CASSLGFRGRDEQYF
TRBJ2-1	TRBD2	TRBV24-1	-	TGTGCCACCAGTGATTTAGCGGGGGGCTACAATGAGCAGTTCTTC	CATSDLAGGYNEQFF
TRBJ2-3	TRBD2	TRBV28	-	TGTGCCAGCAGTTTATGGGCTAGCGGGAGGGCAGATACGCAGTATTTT	CASSLWASGRADTQYF
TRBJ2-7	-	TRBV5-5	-	TGTGCCAGCAGCCTGACCCCCGACACGAGCTCCTACGAGCAGTACTTC	CASSLTPDTSSYEQYF
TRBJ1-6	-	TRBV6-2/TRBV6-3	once	TGTGCCAGCAGCCCAGGACCAGGACAATCGAGCTCCTATAATTCACCCCTCCACTTT	CASSPGPGQSSSYNSPLHF
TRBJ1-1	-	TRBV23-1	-	TGCGCCAGCAGTCAACTCGACGCGGGGGACACTGAAGCTTTCTTT	CASSQLDAGDTEAFF
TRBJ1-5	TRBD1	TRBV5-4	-	TGTGCCAGCAGCCCCGGGACAGATAGCAATCAGCCCCAGCATTTT	CASSPGTDSNQPQHF
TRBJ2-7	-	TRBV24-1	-	TGTGCCACCAGTGACAGGGGCTACGAGCAGTACTTC	CATSDRGYEQYF
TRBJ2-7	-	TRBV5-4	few	TGTGCCAGCAGCTTAGCTACAGGGTCCTACGAGCAGTACTTC	CASSLATGSYEQYF
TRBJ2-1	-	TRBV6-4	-	TGTGCCAGCAGCCCACCGGGACTCCAGGAGCAGTTCTTC	CASSPPGLQEQFF
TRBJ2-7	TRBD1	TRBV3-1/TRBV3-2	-	TGTGCCACTGGGGGACAGCGACCCTTCGAGCAGTACTTC	CATGGQRPFEQYF
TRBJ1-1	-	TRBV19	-	TGTGCCAGTAGTATCGGTCCGGGGACTGAAGCTTTCTTT	CASSIGPGTEAFF
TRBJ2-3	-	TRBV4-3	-	TGCGCCAGCAGCCAAGATCCGCGGGATACGCAGTATTTT	CASSQDPRDTQYF
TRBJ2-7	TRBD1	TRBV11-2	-	TGTGCCAGCAGCTTAGACGGGACAGGGGCCCGCGAGCAGTACTTC	CASSLDGTGAREQYF
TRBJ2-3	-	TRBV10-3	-	TGTGCCACCCAGGCTGGGCCTGATACGCAGTATTTT	CATQAGPDTQYF
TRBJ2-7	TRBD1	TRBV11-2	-	TGTGCCAGCAGCTCCGGGACAGGGGGCCCCTACGAGCAGTACTTC	CASSSGTGGPYEQYF
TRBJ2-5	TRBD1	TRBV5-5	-	TGTGCCAGCAGCCAGGGGGAGCGGACGGGCGGGGAGACCCAGTACTTC	CASSQGERTGGETQYF
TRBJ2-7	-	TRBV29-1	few	TGCAGCGTTGGTGGAAGTACGGGCGAGCAGTACTTC	CSVGGSTGEQYF
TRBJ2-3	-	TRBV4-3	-	TGCGCCAGCAGCCAAGGCATGGGAGCCGTAGATACGCAGTATTTT	CASSQGMGAVDTQYF
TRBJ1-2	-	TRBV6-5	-	TGTGCCAGCTATCTAAACTATGGCTACACCTTC	CASYLNYGYTF
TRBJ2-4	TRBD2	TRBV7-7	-	TGTGCCAGCAGGTCCCCAACTAGCGGGGGGTCCGAATCACTAGCCAAAAACATTCAGTACTTC	CASRSPTSGGSESLAKNIQYF
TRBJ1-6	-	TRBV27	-	TGTGCCAGCGGCCGTAGGGGAGGGGGACATTCACCCCTCCACTTT	CASGRRGGGHSPLHF
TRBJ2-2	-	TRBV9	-	TGTGCCAGCACGGGACTCCCCACCGGGGAGCTGTTTTTT	CASTGLPTGELFF
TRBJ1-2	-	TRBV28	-	TGTGCCAGCACCCGGAGCTATGGCTACACCTTC	CASTRSYGYTF
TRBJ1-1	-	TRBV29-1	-	TGCAGCGCTTTTACCGGGACAATGAACACTGAAGCTTTCTTT	CSAFTGTMNTEAFF
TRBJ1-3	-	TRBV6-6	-	TGTGCCAGCAGTTCCACCAGGGAAGCAAACACCATATATTTT	CASSSTREANTIYF
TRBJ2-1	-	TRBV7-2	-	TGTGCCAGCAGCTTAGTATCAGGCAGGGCCATTATTAACAATGAGCAGTTCTTC	CASSLVSGRAIINNEQFF